Shown below are 4 T cell receptor beta chains from a single sample sequenced in a study of blood T cell repertoires in COVID-19. Measured with immunoSEQ multiplex PCR; TCRdb has only the in-frame clones, and not every one. Here the sample spans 75,000 to 85,000 clones, 70% to 90% being singletons. Sample: peripheral blood. The receptors were sampled from a man in his 60s with COVID-19, enrolled during active disease.

This clone was counted a few times. This chain joins TRBV5-4 and TRBJ2-5, with 10 bases lining up with TRBD2. Germline V gives CDR1 SGHNT, CDR2 YYREEE (reference sequence). This CDR3 is 18 amino acids long. Trimming at V came to 4 bases and at J to 4 bases, leaving 16 bases not matched to a gene. For the CDR3, the DNA is TGTGCCAGCAGCGTCAGCGGGAGGGCCATTAATTGGGGAGAGACCCAGTACTTC. It translates to CASSVSGRAINWGETQYF.

This chain connects TRBV15 to TRBJ2-3; 9 nucleotides agree with TRBD2. The ends lost 5 bases at V and 6 bases at J; junction bases unmatched: 6. CDR1 and CDR2 from the germline V gene are LNHNV and YYDKDF (reference sequence). The CDR3 consists of 14 residues. The CDR3 loop reads CATSPGLASDTQYF. The CDR3 region has the DNA TGTGCCACCAGCCCCGGACTAGCGTCGGATACGCAGTATTTT.

This rearrangement joins TRBV19 to TRBJ1-3; 8 bases match TRBD1. This CDR3 has 17 residues. Germline trimming cut 4 bases from V and 0 bases from J; bases unmatched to any gene: 8. Germline lookup yields CDR1 LNHDA and CDR2 SQIVND (reference sequence). The CDR3 region is CASSTGQAVYSGNTIYF. CDR3 in DNA: TGTGCCAGTAGTACGGGACAGGCGGTTTACTCTGGAAACACCATATATTTT.

The chain couples TRBV11-2 to TRBJ1-1, with 9 bases that match TRBD1. This CDR3 comprises 19 residues. The J segment lost 0 bases and the V segment lost 5 bases, leaving 16 bases of the junction unmatched. The germline gives CDR1 SGHAT, CDR2 FQNNGV. The CDR3 protein is CASSLTASGQGIMNTEAFF. CDR3 nucleotides: TGTGCCAGCAGCCTTACGGCGTCGGGACAGGGTATTATGAACACTGAAGCTTTCTTT. The whole variable domain, remainder taken from reference TRBV11-2 and TRBJ1-1, is EAGVAQSPRYKIIEKRQSVAFWCNPISGHATLYWYQQILGQGPKLLIQFQNNGVVDDSQLPKDRFSAERLKGVDSTLKIQPAKLEDSAVYLCASSLTASGQGIMNTEAFFGQGTRLTVV.